This T cell receptor beta chain was captured by sequencing in a study of blood T cell repertoires in COVID-19. V lost 3 bases to trimming and J lost 5 bases; unmatched junction nucleotides: 6. Germline V gene lookup returns CDR1 SGHDN and CDR2 FVKESK. This CDR3 spans 16 amino acids. The repertoire was sequenced with immunoSEQ multiplex PCR; TCRdb's copy has only in-frame clones and lacks some. Of 150,000 to 200,000 clones listed, over 80% are singletons. Sequenced input: PBMCs or T cells enriched from blood (not recorded which). This TCR was recovered from a woman between 25 and 40 years old who had been exposed to COVID-19. The chain combines TRBV14 with TRBJ2-1, with TRBD1 identical over 11 bases. The CDR3, as DNA: TGTGCCAGCAGCCACCGTGGGGACAGGGGGAACAATGAGCAGTTCTTC. Translating gives CASSHRGDRGNNEQFF.